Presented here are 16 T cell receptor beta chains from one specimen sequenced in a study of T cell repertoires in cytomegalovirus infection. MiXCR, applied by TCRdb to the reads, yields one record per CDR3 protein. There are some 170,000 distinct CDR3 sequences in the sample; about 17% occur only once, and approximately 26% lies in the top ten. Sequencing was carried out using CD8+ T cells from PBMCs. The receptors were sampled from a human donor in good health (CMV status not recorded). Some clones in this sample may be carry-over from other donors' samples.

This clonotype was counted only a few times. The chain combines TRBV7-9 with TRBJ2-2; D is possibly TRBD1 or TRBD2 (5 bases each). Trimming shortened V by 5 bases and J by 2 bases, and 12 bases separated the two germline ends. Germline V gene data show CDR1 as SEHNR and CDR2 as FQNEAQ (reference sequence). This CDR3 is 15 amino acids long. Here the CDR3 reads CASSNRDENTGELFF. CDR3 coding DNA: TGTGCCAGCAGCAACCGGGACGAAAACACCGGGGAGCTGTTTTTT.

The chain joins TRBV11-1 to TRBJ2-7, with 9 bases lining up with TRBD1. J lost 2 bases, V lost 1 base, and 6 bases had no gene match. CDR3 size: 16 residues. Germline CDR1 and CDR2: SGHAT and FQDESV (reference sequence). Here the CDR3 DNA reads TGTGCCAGCAGCTTAGAGGCCGGGACAGGGCCCTACGAGCAGTACTTC. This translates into CASSLEAGTGPYEQYF.

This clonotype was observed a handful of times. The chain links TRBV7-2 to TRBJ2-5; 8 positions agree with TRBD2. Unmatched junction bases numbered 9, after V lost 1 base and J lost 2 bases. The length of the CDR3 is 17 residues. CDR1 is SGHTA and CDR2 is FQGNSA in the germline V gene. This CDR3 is CASSLDAAGGTQETQYF. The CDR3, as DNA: TGTGCCAGCAGCTTAGATGCGGCGGGGGGCACACAAGAGACCCAGTACTTC.

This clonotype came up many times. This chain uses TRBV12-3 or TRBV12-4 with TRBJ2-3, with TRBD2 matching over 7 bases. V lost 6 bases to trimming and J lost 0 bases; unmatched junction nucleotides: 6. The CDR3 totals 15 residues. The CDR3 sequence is CASRFLADSTDTQYF. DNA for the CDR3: TGTGCCAGCAGGTTCCTAGCGGATAGCACAGATACGCAGTATTTT.

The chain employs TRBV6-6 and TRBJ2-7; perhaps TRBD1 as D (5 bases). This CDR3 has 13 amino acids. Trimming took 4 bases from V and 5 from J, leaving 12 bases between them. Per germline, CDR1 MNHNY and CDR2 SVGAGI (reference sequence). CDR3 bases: TGTGCCAGCAGTTTCTCGAAGGGGAACGAGCAGTACTTC. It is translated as CASSFSKGNEQYF.

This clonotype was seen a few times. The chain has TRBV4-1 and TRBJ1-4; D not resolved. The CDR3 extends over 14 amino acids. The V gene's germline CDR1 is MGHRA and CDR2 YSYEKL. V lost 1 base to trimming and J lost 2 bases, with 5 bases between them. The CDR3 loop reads CASSQVTTNEKLFF. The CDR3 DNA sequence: TGCGCCAGCAGCCAAGTAACCACTAATGAAAAACTGTTTTTT.

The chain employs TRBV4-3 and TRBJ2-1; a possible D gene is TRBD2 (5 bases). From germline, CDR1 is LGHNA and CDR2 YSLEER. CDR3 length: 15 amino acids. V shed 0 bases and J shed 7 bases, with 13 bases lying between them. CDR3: CASSQEGGVGNEQFF. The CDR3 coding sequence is TGCGCCAGCAGCCAAGAAGGAGGCGTAGGGAATGAGCAGTTCTTC.

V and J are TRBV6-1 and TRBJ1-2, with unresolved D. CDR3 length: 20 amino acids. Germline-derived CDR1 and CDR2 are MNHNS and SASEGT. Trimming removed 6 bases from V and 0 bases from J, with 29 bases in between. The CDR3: CASSGPASGPVSVANYGYTF. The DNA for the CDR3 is TGTGCCAGCAGCGGACCAGCGTCGGGCCCAGTTTCAGTAGCTAACTATGGCTACACCTTC.

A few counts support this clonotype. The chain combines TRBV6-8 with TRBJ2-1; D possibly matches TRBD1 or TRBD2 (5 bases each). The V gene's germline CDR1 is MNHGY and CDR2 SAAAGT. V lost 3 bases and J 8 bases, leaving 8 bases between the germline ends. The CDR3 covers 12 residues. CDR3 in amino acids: CASSYLGDEQFF. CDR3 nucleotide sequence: TGTGCCAGCAGTTATTTGGGGGATGAGCAGTTCTTC.

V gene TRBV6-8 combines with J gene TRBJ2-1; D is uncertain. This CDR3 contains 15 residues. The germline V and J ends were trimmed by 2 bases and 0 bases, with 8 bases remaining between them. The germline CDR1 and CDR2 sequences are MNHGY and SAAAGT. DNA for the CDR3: TGTGCCAGCAGTTACATGCGGAGCTCCTACAATGAGCAGTTCTTC. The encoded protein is CASSYMRSSYNEQFF.

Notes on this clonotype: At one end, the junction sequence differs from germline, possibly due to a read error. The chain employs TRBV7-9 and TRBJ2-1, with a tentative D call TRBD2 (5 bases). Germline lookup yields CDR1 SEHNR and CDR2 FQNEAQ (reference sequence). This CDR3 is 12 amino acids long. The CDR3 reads CASSPDYYEQFF. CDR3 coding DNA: TGTGCCAGCAGCCCAGACTACTATGAGCAGTTCTTC.

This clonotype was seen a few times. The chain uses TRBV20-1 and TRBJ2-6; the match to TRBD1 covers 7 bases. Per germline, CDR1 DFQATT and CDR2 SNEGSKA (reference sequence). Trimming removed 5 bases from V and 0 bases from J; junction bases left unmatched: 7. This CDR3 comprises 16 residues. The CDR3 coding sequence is TGCAGTGCTTCTAGACAGGGCAGCTCTGGGGCCAACGTCCTGACTTTC. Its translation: CSASRQGSSGANVLTF.

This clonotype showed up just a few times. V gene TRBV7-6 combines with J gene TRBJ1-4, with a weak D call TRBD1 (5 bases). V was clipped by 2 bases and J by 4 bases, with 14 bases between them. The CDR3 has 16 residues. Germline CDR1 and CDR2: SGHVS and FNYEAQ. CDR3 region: CASSLSVRRGNEKLFF. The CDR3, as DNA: TGTGCCAGCAGCTTATCAGTTAGGAGGGGTAATGAAAAACTGTTTTTT.

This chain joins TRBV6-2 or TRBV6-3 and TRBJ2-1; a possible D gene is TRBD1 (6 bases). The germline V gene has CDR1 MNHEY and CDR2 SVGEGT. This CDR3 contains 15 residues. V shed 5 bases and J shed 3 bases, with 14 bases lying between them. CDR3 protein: CASSKHRALYNEQFF. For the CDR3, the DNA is TGTGCCAGCAGTAAACACAGGGCCCTCTACAATGAGCAGTTCTTC.

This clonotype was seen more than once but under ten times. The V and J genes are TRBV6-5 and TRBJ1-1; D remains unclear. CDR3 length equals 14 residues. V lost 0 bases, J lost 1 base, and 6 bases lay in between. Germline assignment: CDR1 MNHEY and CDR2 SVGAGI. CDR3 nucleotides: TGTGCCAGCAGTTACTCCGATTCGAACACTGAAGCTTTCTTT. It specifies CASSYSDSNTEAFF.

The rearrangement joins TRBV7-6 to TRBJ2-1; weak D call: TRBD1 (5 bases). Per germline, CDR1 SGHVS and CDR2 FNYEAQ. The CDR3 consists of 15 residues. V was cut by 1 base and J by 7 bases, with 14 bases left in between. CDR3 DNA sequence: TGTGCCAGCAGCTTAGGAAGGGGTGTGGTTAATGAGCAGTTCTTC. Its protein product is CASSLGRGVVNEQFF.